This T cell receptor beta chain is from a study of Graves' ophthalmopathy and Graves' hyperthyroidism. This clonotype was picked up many times. Its target is not known. General study findings and limits: In blood, most expanded thyroid clonotypes above 0.001 frequency were also detected.

Beta-chain TCR CDR3 regions were amplified from RNA transcripts. Following a first-round RT-PCR that used HTBI primers, a second-round multiplex PCR was carried out. TCRdb re-called the multiplex PCR reads with MiXCR, one entry per CDR3 protein. Of fewer than 600,000 distinct CDR3 sequences listed, approximately 15% were seen once; the top ten hold about 9.4%. Trimming left V 6 bases short and J 0 bases short, with 15 bases between. This CDR3 is built from 15 residues. The receptor was derived from a woman in her twenties or thirties with Graves' ophthalmopathy. The chain links TRBV12-3 or TRBV12-4 to TRBJ2-7; D is perhaps TRBD1 or TRBD2 (5 bases each). Sequencing was performed on blood. CDR3: CASSTREYDSYEQYF. The DNA of the CDR3 is TGTGCCAGCAGCACCAGGGAGTACGACTCCTACGAGCAGTACTTC.